The entry that follows covers one T cell receptor (beta chain) sequence. The data were produced by immunoSEQ multiplex PCR, yet TCRdb's version contains in-frame clones alone and is incomplete. The data contain 630,000 or so clones, 87% of them singletons. This sample stems from a study of shared T cell receptors in the human thymus. V was clipped by 6 bases and J by 6 bases; unmatched bases: 4. Germline assignment: CDR1 MNHNS and CDR2 SASEGT. This CDR3 is 12 amino acids long. These same records also appear under a second study, on human thymus T cells. From that report: Healthy Finnish infants undergoing corrective surgery for congenital heart defects provided the donor material. During corrective heart surgery, resections were taken, and the thymus tissue came from them. Both thymic and peripheral blood repertoires showed apparently biased V and J usage. Related research found strongly overlapping thymic repertoires in unrelated individuals.

The V gene is TRBV6-1, the J gene TRBJ2-7; 8 bases are shared with TRBD1. The sequence was collected from a boy in the first two years of life with a congenital heart defect. Sequenced material: thymocytes. CDR3 loop: CASRQGGGEQYF. The CDR3 nucleotides read TGTGCCAGCAGACAGGGGGGTGGCGAGCAGTACTTC.